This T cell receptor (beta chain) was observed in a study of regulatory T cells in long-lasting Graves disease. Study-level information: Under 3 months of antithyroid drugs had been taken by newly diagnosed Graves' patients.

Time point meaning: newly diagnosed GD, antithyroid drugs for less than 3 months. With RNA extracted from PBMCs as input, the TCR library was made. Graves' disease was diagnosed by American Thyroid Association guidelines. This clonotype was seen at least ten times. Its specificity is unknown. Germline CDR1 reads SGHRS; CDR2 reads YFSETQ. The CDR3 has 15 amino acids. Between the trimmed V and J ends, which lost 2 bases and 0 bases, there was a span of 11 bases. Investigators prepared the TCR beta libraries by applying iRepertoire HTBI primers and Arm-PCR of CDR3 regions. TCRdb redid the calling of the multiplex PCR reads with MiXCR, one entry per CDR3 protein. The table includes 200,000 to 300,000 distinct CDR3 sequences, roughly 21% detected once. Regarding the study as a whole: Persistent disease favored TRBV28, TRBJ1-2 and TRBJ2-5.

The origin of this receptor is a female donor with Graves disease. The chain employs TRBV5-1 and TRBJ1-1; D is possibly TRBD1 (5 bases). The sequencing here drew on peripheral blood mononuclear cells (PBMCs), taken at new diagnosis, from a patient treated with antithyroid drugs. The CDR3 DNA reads TGCGCCAGCAGCTTTGGAGCAGGGCTGAACACTGAAGCTTTCTTT. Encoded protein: CASSFGAGLNTEAFF.